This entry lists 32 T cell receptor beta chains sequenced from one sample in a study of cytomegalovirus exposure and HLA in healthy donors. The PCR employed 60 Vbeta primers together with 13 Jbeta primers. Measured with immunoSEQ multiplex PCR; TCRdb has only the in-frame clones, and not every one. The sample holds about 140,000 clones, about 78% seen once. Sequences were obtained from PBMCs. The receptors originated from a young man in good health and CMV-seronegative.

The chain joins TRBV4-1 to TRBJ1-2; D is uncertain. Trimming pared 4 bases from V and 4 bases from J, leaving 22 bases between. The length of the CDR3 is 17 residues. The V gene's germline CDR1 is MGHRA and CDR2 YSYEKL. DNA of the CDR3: TGCGCCAGCAGCCCATCACTAGGGCTGACATCCTCCTATGGCTACACCTTC. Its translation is CASSPSLGLTSSYGYTF.

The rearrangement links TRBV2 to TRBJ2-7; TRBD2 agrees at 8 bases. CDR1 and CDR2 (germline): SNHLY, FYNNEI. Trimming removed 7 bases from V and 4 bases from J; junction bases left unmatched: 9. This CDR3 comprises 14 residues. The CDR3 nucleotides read TGTGCCAGCACCACCGGGACTAGTTTATACGAGCAGTACTTC. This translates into CASTTGTSLYEQYF.

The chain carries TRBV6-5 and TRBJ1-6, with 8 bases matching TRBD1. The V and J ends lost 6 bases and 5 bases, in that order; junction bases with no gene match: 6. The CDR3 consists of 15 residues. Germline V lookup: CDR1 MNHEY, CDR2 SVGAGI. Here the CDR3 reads CASSWTGSHNSPLHF. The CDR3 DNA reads TGTGCCAGCAGCTGGACAGGGTCTCATAATTCACCCCTCCACTTT.

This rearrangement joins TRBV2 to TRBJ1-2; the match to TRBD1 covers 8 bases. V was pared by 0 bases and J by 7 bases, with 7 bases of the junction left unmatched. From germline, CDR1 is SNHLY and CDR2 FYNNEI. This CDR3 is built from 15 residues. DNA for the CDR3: TGTGCCAGCAGTGAAGCCGGACAGGGCATTTCTGGCTACACCTTC. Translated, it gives CASSEAGQGISGYTF. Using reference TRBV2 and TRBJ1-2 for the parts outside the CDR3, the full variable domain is EPEVTQTPSHQVTQMGQEVILRCVPISNHLYFYWYRQILGQKVEFLVSFYNNEISEKSEIFDDQFSVERPDGSNFTLKIRSTKLEDSAMYFCASSEAGQGISGYTFGSGTRLTVV.

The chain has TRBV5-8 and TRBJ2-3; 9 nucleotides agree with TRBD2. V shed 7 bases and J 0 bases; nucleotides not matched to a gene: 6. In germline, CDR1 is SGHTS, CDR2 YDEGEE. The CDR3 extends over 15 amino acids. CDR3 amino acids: CASGEAGGSTDTQYF. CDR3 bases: TGTGCCAGCGGGGAAGCGGGGGGCAGCACAGATACGCAGTATTTT.

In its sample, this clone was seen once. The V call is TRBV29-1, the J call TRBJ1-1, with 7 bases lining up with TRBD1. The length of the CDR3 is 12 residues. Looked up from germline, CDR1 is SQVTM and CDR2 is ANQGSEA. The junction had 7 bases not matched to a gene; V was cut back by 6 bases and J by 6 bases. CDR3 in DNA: TGCAGCGTAATCACAGGGGACTCTGAAGCTTTCTTT. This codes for CSVITGDSEAFF.

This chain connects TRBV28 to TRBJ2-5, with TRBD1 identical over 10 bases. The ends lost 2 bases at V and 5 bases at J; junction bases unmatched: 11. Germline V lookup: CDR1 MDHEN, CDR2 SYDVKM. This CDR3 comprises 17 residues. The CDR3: CASSLKIGQGDVETQYF. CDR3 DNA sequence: TGTGCCAGCAGTTTAAAGATCGGACAGGGGGACGTGGAGACCCAGTACTTC. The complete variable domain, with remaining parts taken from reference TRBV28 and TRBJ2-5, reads DVKVTQSSRYLVKRTGEKVFLECVQDMDHENMFWYRQDPGLGLRLIYFSYDVKMKEKGDIPEGYSVSREKKERFSLILESASTNQTSMYLCASSLKIGQGDVETQYFGPGTRLLVL.

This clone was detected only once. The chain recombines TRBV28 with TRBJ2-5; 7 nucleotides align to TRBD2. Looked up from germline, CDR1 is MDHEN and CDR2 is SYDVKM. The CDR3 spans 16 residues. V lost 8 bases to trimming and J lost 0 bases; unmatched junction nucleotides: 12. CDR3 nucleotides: TGTGCCAGCGGACGCCCGGGGGGAGAGGACCAAGAGACCCAGTACTTC. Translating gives CASGRPGGEDQETQYF.

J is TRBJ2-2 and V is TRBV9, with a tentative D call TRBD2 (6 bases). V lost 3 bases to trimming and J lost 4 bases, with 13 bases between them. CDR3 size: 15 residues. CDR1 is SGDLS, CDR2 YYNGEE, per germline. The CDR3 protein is CASSGGDGSTGELFF. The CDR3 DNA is TGTGCCAGCAGCGGGGGGGATGGGAGCACCGGGGAGCTGTTTTTT.

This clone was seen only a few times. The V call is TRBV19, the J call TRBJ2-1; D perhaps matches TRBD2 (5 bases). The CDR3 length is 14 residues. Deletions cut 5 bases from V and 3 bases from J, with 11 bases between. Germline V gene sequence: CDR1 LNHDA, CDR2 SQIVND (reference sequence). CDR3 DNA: TGTGCCAGTAGTCCCTTTACTAGCTACAATGAGCAGTTCTTC. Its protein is CASSPFTSYNEQFF. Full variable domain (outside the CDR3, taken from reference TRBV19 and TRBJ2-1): DGGITQSPKYLFRKEGQNVTLSCEQNLNHDAMYWYRQDPGQGLRLIYYSQIVNDFQKGDIAEGYSVSREKKESFPLTVTSAQKNPTAFYLCASSPFTSYNEQFFGPGTRLTVL.

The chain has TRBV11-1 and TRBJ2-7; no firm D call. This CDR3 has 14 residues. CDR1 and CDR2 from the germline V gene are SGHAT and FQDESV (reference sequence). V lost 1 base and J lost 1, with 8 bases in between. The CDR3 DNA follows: TGTGCCAGCAGCTTAGACCCAGGTTCCTACGAGCAGTACTTC. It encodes CASSLDPGSYEQYF.

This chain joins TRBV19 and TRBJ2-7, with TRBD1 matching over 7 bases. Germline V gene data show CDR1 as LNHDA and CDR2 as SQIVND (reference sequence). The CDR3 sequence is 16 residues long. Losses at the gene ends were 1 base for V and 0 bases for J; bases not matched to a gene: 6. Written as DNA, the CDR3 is TGTGCCAGTAGTATAGTAGGGGACAGTCACTCCTACGAGCAGTACTTC. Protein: CASSIVGDSHSYEQYF. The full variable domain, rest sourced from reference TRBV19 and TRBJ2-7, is DGGITQSPKYLFRKEGQNVTLSCEQNLNHDAMYWYRQDPGQGLRLIYYSQIVNDFQKGDIAEGYSVSREKKESFPLTVTSAQKNPTAFYLCASSIVGDSHSYEQYFGPGTRLTVT.

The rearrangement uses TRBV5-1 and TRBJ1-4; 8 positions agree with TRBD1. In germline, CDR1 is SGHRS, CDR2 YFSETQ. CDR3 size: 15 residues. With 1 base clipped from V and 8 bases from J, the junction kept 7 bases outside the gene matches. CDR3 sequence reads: CASSLLTGEGEKLFF. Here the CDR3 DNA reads TGCGCCAGCAGCTTGCTGACAGGGGAGGGGGAAAAACTGTTTTTT.

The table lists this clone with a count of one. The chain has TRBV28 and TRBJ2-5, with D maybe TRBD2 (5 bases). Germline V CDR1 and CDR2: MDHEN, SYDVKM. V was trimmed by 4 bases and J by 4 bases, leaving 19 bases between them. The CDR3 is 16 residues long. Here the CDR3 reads CASSSTKLGFRETQYF. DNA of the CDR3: TGTGCCAGCAGTTCTACGAAACTAGGGTTTAGAGAGACCCAGTACTTC.

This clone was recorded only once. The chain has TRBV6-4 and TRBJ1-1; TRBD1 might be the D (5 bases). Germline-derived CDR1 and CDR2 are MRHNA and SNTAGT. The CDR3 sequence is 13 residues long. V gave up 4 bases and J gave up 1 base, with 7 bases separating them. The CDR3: CASSAQGNTEAFF. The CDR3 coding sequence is TGTGCCAGCAGTGCTCAGGGGAACACTGAAGCTTTCTTT.

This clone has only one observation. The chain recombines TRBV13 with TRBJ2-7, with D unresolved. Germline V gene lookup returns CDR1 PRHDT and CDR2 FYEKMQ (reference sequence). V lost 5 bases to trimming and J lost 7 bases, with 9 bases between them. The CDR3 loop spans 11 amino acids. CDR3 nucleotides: TGTGCCAGCAGCCTCACGGAGGAGCAGTACTTC. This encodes CASSLTEEQYF.

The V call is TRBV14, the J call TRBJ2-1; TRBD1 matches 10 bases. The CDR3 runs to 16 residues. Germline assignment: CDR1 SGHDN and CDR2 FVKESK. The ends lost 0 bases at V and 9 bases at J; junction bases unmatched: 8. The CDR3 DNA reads TGTGCCAGCAGCCAAGATCGAGGGACAGGGGCCACTGAGCAGTTCTTC. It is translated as CASSQDRGTGATEQFF.

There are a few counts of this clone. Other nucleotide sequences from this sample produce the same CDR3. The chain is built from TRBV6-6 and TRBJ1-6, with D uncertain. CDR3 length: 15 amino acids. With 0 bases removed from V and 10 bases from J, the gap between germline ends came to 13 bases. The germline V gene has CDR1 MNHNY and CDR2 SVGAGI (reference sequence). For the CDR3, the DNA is TGTGCCAGCAGTTACTCGAATCAGGAAGGCTCACCCCTCCACTTT. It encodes CASSYSNQEGSPLHF.

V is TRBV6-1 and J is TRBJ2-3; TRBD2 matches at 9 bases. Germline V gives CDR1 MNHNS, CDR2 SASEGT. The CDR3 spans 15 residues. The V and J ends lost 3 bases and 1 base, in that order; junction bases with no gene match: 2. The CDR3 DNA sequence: TGTGCCAGCAGTGAGCTAGCGGGACGCACAGATACGCAGTATTTT. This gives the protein CASSELAGRTDTQYF.

DNA of the CDR3: TGTGCCAGCAGCGAAACTCTCGGACCCCTAGCGGAGTACAACAATGAGCAGTTCTTC. Protein: CASSETLGPLAEYNNEQFF. The genes are TRBV7-9 and TRBJ2-1, with TRBD2 identical over 7 bases. This CDR3 region has 19 residues. Germline assignment: CDR1 SEHNR and CDR2 FQNEAQ (reference sequence). The ends lost 5 bases at V and 5 bases at J; junction bases unmatched: 21.

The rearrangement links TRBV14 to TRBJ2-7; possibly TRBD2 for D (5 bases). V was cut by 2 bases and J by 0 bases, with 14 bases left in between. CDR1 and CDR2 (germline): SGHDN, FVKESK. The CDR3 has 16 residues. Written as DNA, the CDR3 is TGTGCCAGCAGCCAAAGTGATTTCCGGGACTCCTACGAGCAGTACTTC. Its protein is CASSQSDFRDSYEQYF.

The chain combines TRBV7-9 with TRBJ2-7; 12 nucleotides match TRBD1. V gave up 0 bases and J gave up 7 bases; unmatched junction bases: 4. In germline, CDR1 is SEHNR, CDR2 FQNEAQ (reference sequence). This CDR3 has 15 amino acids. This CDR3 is CASSLAGTGGQEQYF. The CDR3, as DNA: TGTGCCAGCAGCTTAGCTGGGACAGGGGGCCAAGAGCAGTACTTC. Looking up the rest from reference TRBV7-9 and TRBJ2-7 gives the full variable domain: DTGVSQNPRHKITKRGQNVTFRCDPISEHNRLYWYRQTLGQGPEFLTYFQNEAQLEKSRLLSDRFSAERPKGSFSTLEIQRTEQGDSAMYLCASSLAGTGGQEQYFGPGTRLTVT.

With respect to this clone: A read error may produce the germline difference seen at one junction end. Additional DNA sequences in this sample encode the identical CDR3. For the CDR3, the DNA is TGTGCCTGTGGACAGCCCGGGGCTGGGGCAAACGTCCTGACTTTC. Protein: CACGQPGAGANVLTF. This sequence joins TRBV30 and TRBJ2-6; D may be TRBD1 (6 bases). This CDR3 has 15 residues. Per the germline V gene, CDR1 is GTSNPN and CDR2 is SVGIG (reference sequence).

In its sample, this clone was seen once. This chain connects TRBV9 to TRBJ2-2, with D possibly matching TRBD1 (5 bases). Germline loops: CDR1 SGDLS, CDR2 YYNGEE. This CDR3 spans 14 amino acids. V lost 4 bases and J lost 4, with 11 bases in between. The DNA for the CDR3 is TGTGCCAGCAGCAGGCAGGGCAGCACCGGGGAGCTGTTTTTT. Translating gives CASSRQGSTGELFF.

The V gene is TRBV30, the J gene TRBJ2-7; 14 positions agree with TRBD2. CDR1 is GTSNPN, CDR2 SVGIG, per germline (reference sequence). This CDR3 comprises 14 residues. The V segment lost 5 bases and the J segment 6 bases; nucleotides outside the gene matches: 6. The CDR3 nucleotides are TGTGCCTGGCACGAGGGACTAGCGGGAGCCGAGCAGTACTTC. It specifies CAWHEGLAGAEQYF.

The CDR3 coding sequence is TGTGCCAGCAGTTTATACGGTTTCAACACTGAAGCTTTCTTT. Protein sequence: CASSLYGFNTEAFF. The V and J genes are TRBV28 and TRBJ1-1; D ambiguous. CDR1 MDHEN and CDR2 SYDVKM come from the germline V gene. The CDR3 length is 14 residues. V gave up 1 base and J gave up 2 bases, with 8 bases separating them.

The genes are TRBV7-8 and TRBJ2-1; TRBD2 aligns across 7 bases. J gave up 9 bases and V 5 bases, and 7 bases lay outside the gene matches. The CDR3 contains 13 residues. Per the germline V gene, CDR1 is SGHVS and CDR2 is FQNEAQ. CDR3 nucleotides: TGTGCCAGCAGCGGGCGGGAGATGGGTGAGCAGTTCTTC. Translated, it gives CASSGREMGEQFF. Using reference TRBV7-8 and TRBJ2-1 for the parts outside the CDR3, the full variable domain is GAGVSQSPRYKVAKRGQDVALRCDPISGHVSLFWYQQALGQGPEFLTYFQNEAQLDKSGLPSDRFFAERPEGSVSTLKIQRTQQEDSAVYLCASSGREMGEQFFGPGTRLTVL.

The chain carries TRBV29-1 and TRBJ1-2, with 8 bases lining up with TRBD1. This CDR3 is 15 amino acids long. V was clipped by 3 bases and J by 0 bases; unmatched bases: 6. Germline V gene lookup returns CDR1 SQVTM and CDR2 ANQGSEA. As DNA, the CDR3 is TGCAGCGTTGAGGCGACAGGGGCTTCTAACTATGGCTACACCTTC. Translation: CSVEATGASNYGYTF.

The CDR3 protein is CASSIDPPLAAGYTF. In DNA, the CDR3 is TGTGCCAGTAGTATAGATCCACCCCTGGCCGCGGGGTACACCTTC. The chain recombines TRBV19 with TRBJ1-2, with D unclear. V lost 0 bases, J lost 11 bases, and 19 bases lay in between. The CDR3 totals 15 residues. The V gene's germline CDR1 is LNHDA and CDR2 SQIVND (reference sequence). The variable domain in full, completed from reference TRBV19 and TRBJ1-2, reads DGGITQSPKYLFRKEGQNVTLSCEQNLNHDAMYWYRQDPGQGLRLIYYSQIVNDFQKGDIAEGYSVSREKKESFPLTVTSAQKNPTAFYLCASSIDPPLAAGYTFGSGTRLTVV.

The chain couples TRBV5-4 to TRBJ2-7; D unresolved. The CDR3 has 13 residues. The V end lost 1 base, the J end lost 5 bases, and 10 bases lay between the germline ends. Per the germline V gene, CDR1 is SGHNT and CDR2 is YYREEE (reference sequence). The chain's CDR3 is CASSLSIANEQYF. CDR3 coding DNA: TGTGCCAGCAGCTTGAGCATCGCCAACGAGCAGTACTTC.

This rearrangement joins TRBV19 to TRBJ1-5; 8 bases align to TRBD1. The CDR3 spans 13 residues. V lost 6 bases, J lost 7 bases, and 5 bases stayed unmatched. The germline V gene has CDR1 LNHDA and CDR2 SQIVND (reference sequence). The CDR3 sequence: CASRTGALQPQHF. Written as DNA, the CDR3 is TGTGCCAGTAGGACAGGGGCTCTGCAGCCCCAGCATTTT.

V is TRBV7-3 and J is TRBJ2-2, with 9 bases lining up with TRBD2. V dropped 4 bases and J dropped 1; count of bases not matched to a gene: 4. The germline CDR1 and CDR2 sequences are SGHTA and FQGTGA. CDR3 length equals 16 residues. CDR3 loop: CASSSRLAENTGELFF. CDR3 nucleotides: TGTGCCAGCAGCTCCCGACTAGCGGAGAACACCGGGGAGCTGTTTTTT.